This entry lists 8 T cell receptor beta chains sequenced from one sample in a study of immune cell composition in non-small cell lung cancer. Sequencing used immunoSEQ multiplex PCR; TCRdb keeps in-frame clones, though not all of them. The table lists 14,000 to 15,000 clones, around 63% of them singletons, with approximately 8.3% in the top ten. The sequencing sample was made of lung tumor tissue. The receptors stem from a human donor with non-small cell lung cancer.

This clone was counted a few times. This sequence joins TRBV2 and TRBJ2-2, with TRBD2 matching 7 bases. Trimming took 8 bases from V and 15 from J; bases not matched to a gene: 6. The germline V gene has CDR1 SNHLY and CDR2 FYNNEI. The CDR3 length is 10 residues. The CDR3 DNA is TGTGCCAGCGACGGGGGGAGGGTGTTTTTT. Its protein product is CASDGGRVFF.

V gene TRBV18 combines with J gene TRBJ2-7; D gene unclear. The germline gives CDR1 KGHSH, CDR2 LQKENI. CDR3 length: 12 residues. With 3 bases removed from V and 6 bases from J, the gap between germline ends came to 9 bases. The CDR3: CASSPWAREQYF. Written as DNA, the CDR3 is TGTGCCAGCTCACCTTGGGCCCGCGAGCAGTACTTC.

The chain combines TRBV7-8 with TRBJ2-1, with TRBD1 matching over 7 bases. From germline, CDR1 is SGHVS and CDR2 FQNEAQ. J lost 0 bases, V lost 5 bases, and 7 bases had no gene match. This CDR3 is 16 amino acids long. The CDR3 spells CASSTRPGGSYNEQFF. The CDR3 DNA is TGTGCCAGCAGCACCCGGCCAGGGGGCTCCTACAATGAGCAGTTCTTC.

The rearrangement joins TRBV4-3 to TRBJ1-5, with unresolved D. The V gene lost 0 bases and the J gene lost 7 bases, with 16 bases spanning the gap. CDR1 is LGHNA, CDR2 YSLEER, per germline. The CDR3 is 16 residues long. The CDR3 bases are TGCGCCAGCAGCCAAGATACGGGGTCCTTGGGGCAGCCCCAGCATTTT. It translates to CASSQDTGSLGQPQHF.

This chain connects TRBV19 to TRBJ1-4; TRBD1 matches at 8 bases. This CDR3 has 12 amino acids. CDR1 is LNHDA and CDR2 is SQIVND in the germline V gene (reference sequence). Losses at the gene ends were 7 bases for V and 8 bases for J; bases not matched to a gene: 3. CDR3 amino acids: CASTNRGEKLFF. The CDR3, as DNA: TGTGCCAGTACAAACAGGGGGGAAAAACTGTTTTTT. Drawing the rest from reference TRBV19 and TRBJ1-4, the complete variable domain is DGGITQSPKYLFRKEGQNVTLSCEQNLNHDAMYWYRQDPGQGLRLIYYSQIVNDFQKGDIAEGYSVSREKKESFPLTVTSAQKNPTAFYLCASTNRGEKLFFGSGTQLSVL.

V gene TRBV5-6 combines with J gene TRBJ2-5; D unresolved. V was trimmed by 4 bases and J by 3 bases, leaving 10 bases between them. The CDR3 covers 13 residues. Germline V CDR1 and CDR2: SGHDT, YYEEEE. The CDR3 here is CASSVWSEETQYF. CDR3 nucleotides: TGTGCCAGCAGCGTGTGGTCAGAAGAGACCCAGTACTTC.

The gene calls are TRBV5-5 and TRBJ1-2; D remains ambiguous. This CDR3 spans 16 amino acids. Deletions cut 1 base from V and 4 bases from J, with 17 bases between. The germline V gene encodes CDR1 SGHKS and CDR2 YYEKEE (reference sequence). Here the CDR3 DNA reads TGTGCCAGCAGCTTGATCGGGAGCTCCCTCCCCTATGGCTACACCTTC. Protein sequence: CASSLIGSSLPYGYTF.

By frequency in the sample, this clone is medium-sized. The chain carries TRBV7-9 and TRBJ2-3; D is ambiguous. Germline-derived CDR1 and CDR2 are SEHNR and FQNEAQ (reference sequence). The CDR3 is 11 amino acids. The V gene lost 5 bases and the J gene lost 5 bases, with 5 bases spanning the gap. The CDR3 loop is CASSLRDTQYF. The CDR3 DNA reads as TGTGCCAGCAGCCTGAGAGATACGCAGTATTTT.